Below, one T cell receptor (beta chain) is given with its context. Its antigen is still unknown. The germline gives CDR1 MDHEN, CDR2 SYDVKM. Trimming pared 5 bases from V and 5 bases from J, leaving 15 bases between. The CDR3 is 15 residues long. The time point denotes: persistent/refractory GD, antithyroid drugs over 5 years with positive TRAb. There was RNA extracted from PBMCs, and the TCR library was made from it. Building of the TCR beta libraries involved iRepertoire HTBI primers and Arm-PCR of CDR3 regions. Via MiXCR, TCRdb re-called the multiplex PCR reads, giving one row per CDR3 protein. The sample consists of roughly 700,000 distinct CDR3 sequences, 25% to 30% of them appearing once. These data come from a study of regulatory T cells in long-lasting Graves disease. Findings and caveats of the study: Among samples with persistent disease, TRBV28, TRBJ1-2 and TRBJ2-5 were favored.

Source: peripheral blood mononuclear cells (PBMCs), taken when the disease was refractory, from a patient treated with antithyroid drugs. The V and J genes are TRBV28 and TRBJ1-4, with D possibly TRBD1 on 5 matching bases. The clonotype was recovered from a female donor with Graves disease. The CDR3 coding sequence is TGTGCCAGCAGTCCGACGGGGGGGAAAAATGAAAAACTGTTTTTT. Translation gives CASSPTGGKNEKLFF.